The 19 T cell receptor beta chains presented below share a single source sample, sequenced in a study of CD8+CD57+ T cells in acquired aplastic anemia. TCR beta VDJ and CDR3 profiling used genomic DNA as template. In TCRdb, the reads were re-called with MiXCR into one record per CDR3 protein. The sample consists of around 290,000 distinct CDR3 sequences, 56% of them appearing once. Selection for sequencing was limited to patients who had shown CD8+CD57+ cell expansion by flow cytometry. Sequenced sample: sorted CD4+, CD8+, or CD8+CD57+ T cells (not recorded which) from PBMCs. The origin of the receptors is a human donor with aplastic anemia.

The chain has TRBV9 and TRBJ2-1; 14 nucleotides match TRBD2. Germline-derived CDR1 and CDR2 are SGDLS and YYNGEE. The V segment lost 7 bases and the J segment 7 bases; nucleotides outside the gene matches: 7. This CDR3 has 15 amino acids. The CDR3 loop is CASGPGTSGSNEQFF. As DNA, the CDR3 is TGTGCCAGCGGACCCGGGACTAGCGGGAGTAATGAGCAGTTCTTC.

This chain connects TRBV2 to TRBJ2-3; 7 bases line up with TRBD1. The V gene end was trimmed by 4 bases and the J gene end by 6 bases; junction bases not matched to a gene: 7. There are 14 residues in the CDR3. Germline V CDR1 and CDR2: SNHLY, FYNNEI. In DNA form, the CDR3 reads TGTGCCAGCAGTGGTCGGACAGGCATTGATACGCAGTATTTT. As protein: CASSGRTGIDTQYF.

This sequence joins TRBV7-8 and TRBJ1-1; 10 positions agree with TRBD1. The CDR3 contains 14 residues. Germline CDR1 and CDR2: SGHVS and FQNEAQ. Trimming cost V 4 bases and J 3 bases; bases outside gene matches: 2. The CDR3 DNA reads as TGTGCCAGCAGCTGGACAGGGGGGGACACTGAAGCTTTCTTT. Amino acid sequence: CASSWTGGDTEAFF.

This chain joins TRBV25-1 and TRBJ2-7; the match to TRBD2 covers 13 bases. The germline V gene has CDR1 MGHDK and CDR2 SYGVNS. Trimming removed 4 bases from V and 7 bases from J; junction bases left unmatched: 7. The CDR3 has 15 residues. Here the CDR3 DNA reads TGTGCCAGCAGTGCCGGACTAGCGGGAGACGGGGAGCAGTACTTC. This translates into CASSAGLAGDGEQYF.

As concerns this clonotype: At one boundary the junction diverges from the germline segment, which might be a read error. The V and J genes are TRBV7-9 and TRBJ2-7; D is undetermined. From germline, CDR1 is SEHNR and CDR2 FQNEAQ (reference sequence). CDR3 size: 15 residues. CDR3 in amino acids: CASSLGSELPYEQYF. The DNA of the CDR3 is TGTGCCAGCAGTTTAGGGTCAGAACTACCCTACGAGCAGTACTTC.

This clonotype has a count of ten or more. The V and J genes are TRBV10-3 and TRBJ2-3, with 8 positions matching TRBD2. Per the germline V gene, CDR1 is ENHRY and CDR2 is SYGVKD. The CDR3 has 14 residues. Germline trimming cut 4 bases from V and 6 bases from J; bases unmatched to any gene: 6. CDR3 sequence: CAISGGGGRDTQYF. CDR3 nucleotides: TGTGCCATCAGTGGGGGCGGGGGGAGGGATACGCAGTATTTT.

V gene TRBV5-1 combines with J gene TRBJ2-3, with 9 positions matching TRBD1. This CDR3 has 15 amino acids. V was pared by 4 bases and J by 3 bases, with 6 bases of the junction left unmatched. The germline gives CDR1 SGHRS, CDR2 YFSETQ. The CDR3 sequence is CASSVTGQGTDTQYF. CDR3 nucleotide sequence: TGCGCCAGCAGCGTCACGGGACAGGGTACAGATACGCAGTATTTT.

This clonotype was seen repeatedly, ten times or more. This chain links TRBV15 with TRBJ2-7, with D hard to call. The CDR3 spans 14 residues. CDR1 and CDR2 (germline): LNHNV, YYDKDF (reference sequence). V lost 6 bases, J lost 1 base, and 13 bases lay in between. The chain's CDR3 is CATRFYRGSYEQYF. For the CDR3, the DNA is TGTGCCACCAGGTTCTATAGAGGATCCTACGAGCAGTACTTC.

This clonotype was counted ten times or more. The CDR3 region has the DNA TGTGCCAGCAGCTTAGGGCCCCAGTCCTATCAGCCCCAGCATTTT. It specifies CASSLGPQSYQPQHF. The chain links TRBV7-8 to TRBJ1-5, with no clear D. Germline V gene lookup returns CDR1 SGHVS and CDR2 FQNEAQ. V shed 1 base and J shed 5 bases, with 12 bases lying between them. The CDR3 is made up of 15 amino acids.

The rearrangement uses TRBV19 and TRBJ1-6, with D maybe TRBD1 (6 bases). CDR3 size: 13 residues. Germline values: CDR1 LNHDA, CDR2 SQIVND (reference sequence). V gave up 9 bases and J gave up 5 bases, with 11 bases separating them. The DNA of the CDR3 is TGTGCCAGCAGACAGGTGGATAATTCACCCCTCCACTTT. It is translated as CASRQVDNSPLHF.

This clonotype turned up a few times. The CDR3 reads CATSRGTGGLSTDTQYF. CDR3 DNA: TGTGCCACCAGCAGAGGAACAGGAGGGCTAAGCACAGATACGCAGTATTTT. This sequence joins TRBV15 and TRBJ2-3; D possibly corresponds to TRBD2 (6 bases). CDR3 length: 17 amino acids. V was clipped by 1 base and J by 0 bases, with 14 bases between them. Germline V gene lookup returns CDR1 LNHNV and CDR2 YYDKDF (reference sequence).

This rearrangement joins TRBV10-3 to TRBJ2-1, with 8 nucleotides matching TRBD2. V shed 4 bases and J 3 bases; nucleotides not matched to a gene: 2. This CDR3 contains 14 residues. Germline V gene lookup returns CDR1 ENHRY and CDR2 SYGVKD. CDR3 nucleotides: TGTGCCATCAGTGCTACTAGCGGCTACAATGAGCAGTTCTTC. Its protein is CAISATSGYNEQFF.

This chain connects TRBV5-1 to TRBJ1-4; no clear D gene. V lost 0 bases, J lost 6 bases, and 9 bases lay in between. CDR3 length equals 14 residues. Germline CDR1 is SGHRS and CDR2 is YFSETQ. The CDR3 nucleotides read TGCGCCAGCAGCTTGGCCCCAACGTATGAAAAACTGTTTTTT. Its translation is CASSLAPTYEKLFF. Complete variable domain (other parts from reference TRBV5-1 and TRBJ1-4): KAGVTQTPRYLIKTRGQQVTLSCSPISGHRSVSWYQQTPGQGLQFLFEYFSETQRNKGNFPGRFSGRQFSNSRSEMNVSTLELGDSALYLCASSLAPTYEKLFFGSGTQLSVL.

V gene TRBV14 combines with J gene TRBJ2-2; no firm D call. The V and J ends lost 3 bases and 5 bases respectively, with 16 bases between them. Germline-derived CDR1 and CDR2 are SGHDN and FVKESK. This CDR3 has 16 residues. This chain's CDR3 is CASSHARSPVTGELFF. The DNA for the CDR3 is TGTGCCAGCAGCCACGCAAGATCCCCCGTTACCGGGGAGCTGTTTTTT.

Worth noting for this clonotype: A much larger clone is a single base away; this may be a read error. The rearrangement joins TRBV6-1 to TRBJ1-3, with D hard to call. CDR1 and CDR2 from the germline V gene are MNHNS and SASEGT. Trimming removed 5 bases from V and 0 bases from J, with 11 bases in between. CDR3 length: 15 residues. The CDR3 loop reads CASSFVSRSGNTIYF. CDR3 in DNA: TGTGCCAGCAGTTTTGTATCACGCTCTGGAAACACCATATATTTT.

This clonotype was counted at least ten times. The chain couples TRBV24-1 to TRBJ2-5, with 10 bases that match TRBD2. This CDR3 is built from 18 residues. V shed 3 bases, J shed 0 bases, and the junction held 9 bases outside the gene matches. Germline-derived CDR1 and CDR2 are KGHDR and SFDVKD. The CDR3 sequence: CATSDEVGTSAHQETQYF. The CDR3 DNA reads as TGTGCCACCAGTGATGAGGTTGGGACTAGCGCCCACCAAGAGACCCAGTACTTC.

The chain carries TRBV28 and TRBJ1-6; D not certain. Germline V gene data show CDR1 as MDHEN and CDR2 as SYDVKM. With 3 bases removed from V and 19 bases from J, the gap between germline ends came to 13 bases. The CDR3 is 11 residues long. Written as DNA, the CDR3 is TGTGCCAGCAGTTTTGGACCGCGGTATCACTTT. Translation: CASSFGPRYHF.

As for this clonotype: A much larger clone lies a single base off, so this may be a read error. The chain uses TRBV3-1 and TRBJ2-1; 11 bases are shared with TRBD2. Germline loops: CDR1 LGHDT, CDR2 YNNKEL (reference sequence). The CDR3 spans 16 residues. For the CDR3, the DNA is TGTGCCAGCAGCCAACTTAGACTAGCGGGGTACAATGAGCAGCTCTTC. It codes for CASSQLRLAGYNEQLF.

The J gene is TRBJ2-4, the V gene TRBV12-3 or TRBV12-4; the match to TRBD2 covers 10 bases. The CDR3 covers 14 residues. With V trimmed by 6 bases and J by 15 bases, 14 bases remained unmatched. The CDR3 DNA reads TGTGCCAGCAGCCAAGAACCTAGCGGGGGTTTAAGGTACTTC. Protein sequence: CASSQEPSGGLRYF.